The 18 T cell receptor beta chains below come from one sample, sequenced in a study of T cell responses to AZD1222 COVID-19 vaccine. Profiling relied on immunoSEQ multiplex PCR, and the TCRdb table lists in-frame clones only, not all of them. The data hold about 120,000 clones, with over 75% observed a single time. This sample comprised peripheral blood, obtained on day 0 of AZD1222 vaccination. The source of these receptors is an adult in good health.

The chain uses TRBV7-8 and TRBJ1-6; weak D call: TRBD1 (6 bases). Trimming removed 5 bases at V and 8 bases at J, with 25 bases between. Per the germline V gene, CDR1 is SGHVS and CDR2 is FQNEAQ. The CDR3 consists of 18 residues. This CDR3 is CASSRTWAGAQRDSPLHF. For the CDR3, the DNA is TGTGCCAGCAGCCGGACTTGGGCAGGGGCACAGAGGGATTCACCCCTCCACTTT. Full variable domain (remainder filled in from reference TRBV7-8 and TRBJ1-6): GAGVSQSPRYKVAKRGQDVALRCDPISGHVSLFWYQQALGQGPEFLTYFQNEAQLDKSGLPSDRFFAERPEGSVSTLKIQRTQQEDSAVYLCASSRTWAGAQRDSPLHFGNGTRLTVT.

CDR3 bases: TGTGCCAGCAGCCAAGGTACTAGCGCAGATACGCAGTATTTT. Translated, it gives CASSQGTSADTQYF. This chain uses TRBV4-2 with TRBJ2-3; TRBD2 matches at 7 bases. The trim removed 1 base at V and 4 bases at J, leaving 2 bases unmatched. Per germline, CDR1 LGHNA and CDR2 YNFKEQ. The CDR3 runs 14 residues.

CDR3 in DNA: TGTGCCAGCAGCCCAATGTTTGGGAGCAAAAACATTCAGTACTTC. Protein product: CASSPMFGSKNIQYF. The chain couples TRBV6-5 to TRBJ2-4, with a tentative D call TRBD2 (5 bases). This CDR3 has 15 residues. Germline V gene data show CDR1 as MNHEY and CDR2 as SVGAGI. Trimming took 6 bases from V and 3 from J, leaving 15 bases between them.

This chain links TRBV11-1 with TRBJ1-1, with D tentatively TRBD1 (5 bases). Trimming stripped 5 bases from V and 0 bases from J, with 13 bases between. The CDR3 consists of 15 residues. The germline V gene encodes CDR1 SGHAT and CDR2 FQDESV (reference sequence). CDR3 region: CASSPIRVLNTEAFF. The CDR3 DNA reads as TGTGCCAGCAGCCCCATCAGGGTATTGAACACTGAAGCTTTCTTT.

The chain couples TRBV4-2 to TRBJ1-1, with D perhaps TRBD1 (6 bases). Germline V gene data show CDR1 as LGHNA and CDR2 as YNFKEQ. V was pared by 2 bases and J by 3 bases, with 10 bases between. The CDR3 contains 14 residues. CDR3 bases: TGTGCCAGCAGCCAATCGGAGGGGGACACTGAAGCTTTCTTT. Translating gives CASSQSEGDTEAFF.

The table lists this clone with many counts. The chain employs TRBV5-1 and TRBJ2-3; perhaps TRBD1 as D (5 bases). Per the germline V gene, CDR1 is SGHRS and CDR2 is YFSETQ. The ends were cut back, 3 bases at V and 5 bases at J, with 13 bases in the middle. CDR3 length: 14 residues. CDR3 DNA sequence: TGCGCCAGCAGCTCCGGTGGGGCGGAAGATACGCAGTATTTT. Translation gives CASSSGGAEDTQYF.

The rearrangement links TRBV20-1 to TRBJ1-2; the D gene is possibly TRBD1 (6 bases). V gave up 3 bases and J gave up 6 bases, with 11 bases separating them. CDR3 length: 12 residues. Germline V CDR1 and CDR2: DFQATT, SNEGSKA (reference sequence). CDR3 DNA: TGCAGTGCTAGTCTTACAGGGAATGGCTACACCTTC. Translating it yields CSASLTGNGYTF.

The V call is TRBV15, the J call TRBJ1-1; D call uncertain. Germline V gene lookup returns CDR1 LNHNV and CDR2 YYDKDF (reference sequence). V dropped 8 bases and J dropped 4 bases, with 8 bases sitting between them. The CDR3 is 11 amino acids. The CDR3 DNA is TGTGCCACCGCGGGTCGCACTGAAGCTTTCTTT. Amino acids: CATAGRTEAFF.

V is TRBV7-2 and J is TRBJ1-5, with D tentatively TRBD1 (6 bases). Germline-derived CDR1 and CDR2 are SGHTA and FQGNSA. Trimming cost V 5 bases and J 11 bases, with 16 bases left between them. The CDR3 has 13 amino acids. The CDR3 loop reads CASSTGQYSSQHF. CDR3 nucleotide sequence: TGTGCCAGCAGCACAGGACAGTATAGTTCCCAGCATTTT.

The chain joins TRBV18 to TRBJ2-7; the D gene is possibly TRBD2 (6 bases). The germline CDR1 and CDR2 sequences are KGHSH and LQKENI. Trimming removed 4 bases at V and 3 bases at J, with 16 bases between. The CDR3 covers 15 residues. CDR3 sequence reads: CASSLGGDAGYEQYF. CDR3 DNA sequence: TGTGCCAGCTCACTCGGCGGGGACGCCGGCTACGAGCAGTACTTC.

The chain joins TRBV5-6 to TRBJ1-1; tentative D call: TRBD1 (5 bases). Trimming took off 5 bases at V and 5 bases at J, with 16 bases between the two ends. The CDR3 runs 14 residues. The germline gives CDR1 SGHDT, CDR2 YYEEEE. The CDR3 nucleotides are TGTGCCAGCAGGTCGGACATCCCTGGGACTGAAGCTTTCTTT. It specifies CASRSDIPGTEAFF.

The rearrangement joins TRBV19 to TRBJ2-1; 8 bases are shared with TRBD1. V dropped 7 bases and J dropped 0; count of bases not matched to a gene: 2. The CDR3 sequence is 14 residues long. Looked up from germline, CDR1 is LNHDA and CDR2 is SQIVND (reference sequence). The CDR3 is CASNGQGSYNEQFF. CDR3 nucleotide sequence: TGTGCCAGTAATGGACAGGGCTCCTACAATGAGCAGTTCTTC.

This rearrangement joins TRBV20-1 to TRBJ2-1; D unresolved. The CDR3 runs 14 residues. The V end was cut by 3 bases, the J end by 4 bases, with 13 bases between. Per germline, CDR1 DFQATT and CDR2 SNEGSKA (reference sequence). CDR3 coding DNA: TGCAGTGCTAGTATCCCTACCACTTACAATGAGCAGTTCTTC. Protein product: CSASIPTTYNEQFF.

The chain couples TRBV9 to TRBJ1-3; D uncertain. V was shortened by 2 bases and J by 0 bases, with 9 bases between the two germline ends. Looked up from germline, CDR1 is SGDLS and CDR2 is YYNGEE. The length of the CDR3 is 15 residues. The CDR3 sequence: CASSVATDSGNTIYF. CDR3 nucleotide sequence: TGTGCCAGCAGCGTGGCCACCGACTCTGGAAACACCATATATTTT.

The chain couples TRBV29-1 to TRBJ2-5; 12 bases match TRBD1. The V and J ends lost 7 bases and 5 bases, in that order; junction bases with no gene match: 11. CDR3 length equals 15 residues. The V gene's germline CDR1 is SQVTM and CDR2 ANQGSEA. The CDR3 spells CSDTAGTGGVETQYF. For the CDR3, the DNA is TGCAGCGATACCGCCGGGACAGGGGGCGTTGAGACCCAGTACTTC.

The chain uses TRBV5-6 and TRBJ1-4; 7 nucleotides line up with TRBD1. V shed 4 bases and J 6 bases; nucleotides not matched to a gene: 6. The CDR3 loop spans 14 amino acids. Germline V CDR1 and CDR2: SGHDT, YYEEEE. The CDR3 DNA sequence: TGTGCCAGCAGCCCCGGGACAGTCGATGAAAAACTGTTTTTT. Its protein product is CASSPGTVDEKLFF.

This clone came up once. V gene TRBV6-5 combines with J gene TRBJ1-6; the match to TRBD1 covers 7 bases. J was trimmed by 8 bases and V by 0 bases; bases with no gene match: 4. The V gene's germline CDR1 is MNHEY and CDR2 SVGAGI. The CDR3 totals 15 residues. In DNA, the CDR3 is TGTGCCAGCAGTTACTCCGGTACAGGGGATTCACCCCTCCACTTT. Encoded protein: CASSYSGTGDSPLHF.

The chain joins TRBV23-1 to TRBJ1-3; 7 bases match TRBD1. TRBV23-1 is annotated as an ORF whose role is uncertain. After removal of 6 bases from V and 2 bases from J, the junction contained 13 bases not matched to a gene. The CDR3 is 17 residues long. CDR3 protein: CASSSRDSNFAGNTIYF. The CDR3 DNA sequence: TGCGCCAGCAGCTCGCGGGACAGTAATTTCGCTGGAAACACCATATATTTT.